The next 13 T cell receptor beta chains were all read from a single sample in a study of T cell repertoires in cytomegalovirus infection. TCRdb called the reads again in MiXCR, with one record for every CDR3 protein. This table holds over 300,000 distinct CDR3 sequences, under 20% found once. The sequenced sample was PBMCs. The receptors stem from a human donor in good health (CMV status not recorded). Some clones in this sample may be carry-over from other donors' samples.

This clonotype was seen a handful of times. This chain uses TRBV6-2 or TRBV6-3 with TRBJ2-4; D gene uncertain. Germline V lookup: CDR1 MNHEY, CDR2 SVGEGT. V lost 7 bases to trimming and J lost 6 bases, with 16 bases between them. The CDR3 has 14 amino acids. CDR3 DNA: TGTGCCAGCATCGACAAAGGGTCGAGAAACATTCAGTACTTC. This encodes CASIDKGSRNIQYF.

This clonotype was detected a few times. The chain uses TRBV20-1 and TRBJ1-5, with 7 bases aligning to TRBD1. The CDR3 is made up of 12 amino acids. The V gene end was trimmed by 6 bases and the J gene end by 6 bases; junction bases not matched to a gene: 5. Germline V CDR1 and CDR2: DFQATT, SNEGSKA (reference sequence). The CDR3: CSARDSSQPQHF. The CDR3 nucleotides are TGCAGTGCCCGGGACAGCTCTCAGCCCCAGCATTTT.

This clonotype was seen many times. The chain combines TRBV7-2 with TRBJ2-7; possibly TRBD1 for D (7 bases). Trimming shortened V by 5 bases and J by 4 bases, and 15 bases separated the two germline ends. This CDR3 region has 14 residues. Germline CDR1 reads SGHTA; CDR2 reads FQGNSA. The CDR3, as DNA: TGTGCCAGCAGCCAGGGGGACTTCCGATACGAGCAGTACTTC. Translated: CASSQGDFRYEQYF. Filled out from reference TRBV7-2 and TRBJ2-7, the complete variable domain reads GAGVSQSPSNKVTEKGKDVELRCDPISGHTALYWYRQSLGQGLEFLIYFQGNSAPDKSGLPSDRFSAERTGGSVSTLTIQRTQQEDSAVYLCASSQGDFRYEQYFGPGTRLTVT.

The chain has TRBV3-1 and TRBJ2-3, with D perhaps matching TRBD1 or TRBD2 (5 bases each). This CDR3 contains 15 residues. Between the trimmed V and J ends, which lost 2 bases and 5 bases, there was a span of 14 bases. Germline-derived CDR1 and CDR2 are LGHDT and YNNKEL (reference sequence). CDR3 DNA sequence: TGTGCCAGCAGCCAAAATCATAGGGACGAAGATACGCAGTATTTT. Translation: CASSQNHRDEDTQYF.

This clonotype was seen ten or more times. The chain has TRBV5-1 and TRBJ2-4; D is possibly TRBD1 or TRBD2 (5 bases each). Trimming removed 2 bases from V and 6 bases from J, with 12 bases in between. Germline V gives CDR1 SGHRS, CDR2 YFSETQ. This CDR3 has 14 residues. The CDR3: CASSLGDLSNIQYF. The CDR3 DNA reads TGCGCCAGCAGCTTAGGGGACCTCTCAAACATTCAGTACTTC.

V gene TRBV5-1 combines with J gene TRBJ2-7, with 7 bases aligning to TRBD2. Trimming at V came to 4 bases and at J to 6 bases, leaving 7 bases not matched to a gene. The CDR3 is 13 amino acids. Germline CDR1 is SGHRS and CDR2 is YFSETQ. The CDR3 region has the DNA TGCGCCAGCAGCCCACCCTTAGCGGGCGAGCAGTACTTC. This sequence encodes CASSPPLAGEQYF.

This clonotype occurred a few times. DNA for the CDR3: TGTGCCAGCAGCGCTACCGGGCCCTACACTGAAGCTTTCTTT. This translates into CASSATGPYTEAFF. The chain is built from TRBV5-4 and TRBJ1-1, with D hard to call. The CDR3 covers 14 residues. V was cut by 4 bases and J by 3 bases, with 13 bases left in between. Germline CDR1 SGHNT, CDR2 YYREEE (reference sequence). Combining the CDR3 with reference TRBV5-4 and TRBJ1-1 gives the whole variable domain ETGVTQSPTHLIKTRGQQVTLRCSSQSGHNTVSWYQQALGQGPQFIFQYYREEENGRGNFPPRFSGLQFPNYSSELNVNALELDDSALYLCASSATGPYTEAFFGQGTRLTVV.

The rearrangement links TRBV6-1 to TRBJ1-2; D might be TRBD1 (5 bases). Germline CDR1 reads MNHNS; CDR2 reads SASEGT. This CDR3 comprises 16 residues. Trimming removed 5 bases at V and 0 bases at J, with 16 bases between. The CDR3 DNA reads as TGTGCCAGCAGTCTCTTGGGAGGGGCCCCTAACTATGGCTACACCTTC. It translates to CASSLLGGAPNYGYTF.

Ten or more counts support this clonotype. The chain carries TRBV28 and TRBJ1-2; the match to TRBD1 covers 10 bases. Losses at the gene ends were 6 bases for V and 4 bases for J; bases not matched to a gene: 5. The CDR3 runs 14 residues. Germline CDR1 reads MDHEN; CDR2 reads SYDVKM. The CDR3 is CASRTGQGPYGYTF. In DNA, the CDR3 is TGTGCCAGCAGGACGGGACAGGGGCCCTATGGCTACACCTTC.

This clonotype has only a few counts. The chain is built from TRBV5-6 and TRBJ2-3; TRBD1 matches 7 bases. Germline assignment: CDR1 SGHDT and CDR2 YYEEEE. The CDR3 consists of 13 residues. J gave up 5 bases and V 2 bases, and 2 bases lay outside the gene matches. This CDR3 is CASSLQGRDTQYF. The DNA of the CDR3 is TGTGCCAGCAGCTTACAGGGGAGAGATACGCAGTATTTT.

This clonotype was seen only a few times. The gene calls are TRBV5-1 and TRBJ2-7; possible D gene TRBD2, 5 bases. Germline loops: CDR1 SGHRS, CDR2 YFSETQ. Trimming pared 2 bases from V and 0 bases from J, leaving 12 bases between. CDR3 size: 15 residues. CDR3 nucleotide sequence: TGCGCCAGCAGCTTAAGAGACTACACCTCCTACGAGCAGTACTTC. Translated, it gives CASSLRDYTSYEQYF.

This clonotype was counted ten times or more. This chain links TRBV7-2 with TRBJ1-6; D unclear. CDR3 length: 17 amino acids. Trimming left V 5 bases short and J 2 bases short, with 16 bases between. In germline, CDR1 is SGHTA, CDR2 FQGNSA. CDR3 loop: CASSPAVADPYNSPLHF. For the CDR3, the DNA is TGTGCCAGCAGCCCGGCGGTGGCGGATCCCTATAATTCACCCCTCCACTTT.

The chain uses TRBV5-1 and TRBJ2-1; D uncertain. This CDR3 contains 12 residues. The V end was cut by 2 bases, the J end by 6 bases, with 6 bases between. Germline V CDR1 and CDR2: SGHRS, YFSETQ. The CDR3 loop is CASSFDGNEQFF. As DNA, the CDR3 is TGCGCCAGCAGCTTCGACGGCAATGAGCAGTTCTTC.